This entry describes one T cell receptor beta chain. From germline, CDR1 is SGHDN and CDR2 FVKESK. This CDR3 has 15 amino acids. The V end was cut by 0 bases, the J end by 6 bases, with 14 bases between. This specimen comes from a study of blood T cell repertoires in COVID-19. In the study overall: Sources were T cells, B-cell-depleted T cells, or PBMCs; the material itself was cDNA or gDNA.

Produced via immunoSEQ multiplex PCR; TCRdb's table is partial and in-frame only. The sample carries about 200,000 clones, around four fifths recorded once. Sequenced material: peripheral blood. The TCR sequence derives from a human donor with acute or convalescent COVID-19. The donor label of this sample is uncertain. J is TRBJ1-2 and V is TRBV14; D ambiguous. The CDR3 protein is CASSQDRFAGDGYTF. CDR3 nucleotides: TGTGCCAGCAGCCAAGATCGATTTGCCGGGGATGGCTACACCTTC. Full variable domain (rest looked up from reference TRBV14 and TRBJ1-2): EAGVTQFPSHSVIEKGQTVTLRCDPISGHDNLYWYRRVMGKEIKFLLHFVKESKQDESGMPNNRFLAERTGGTYSTLKVQPAELEDSGVYFCASSQDRFAGDGYTFGSGTRLTVV.